This TCR beta chain was recorded in a study of T cell responses to AZD1222 COVID-19 vaccine. In the study overall: It was second doses at about 4 or about 12 weeks that were pooled. Findings and caveats of the study: Increases in Spike-specific TCR breadth and depth were seen after two AZD1222 doses. Donors skewed white British and female; clonal diversity was possibly underestimated.

Measured with immunoSEQ multiplex PCR; TCRdb has only the in-frame clones, and not every one. The repertoire includes approximately 160,000 clones, about nine tenths of them detected once, and approximately 1.5% sits in the top ten. This clone was seen ten or more times. Antigen specificity is unknown. Germline and junction disagree at one end, which may indicate a read error. Germline CDR1 and CDR2: SEHNR and FQNEAQ (reference sequence). The CDR3 has 11 residues. The clonotype originates from an adult in good health. The chain employs TRBV7-9 and TRBJ2-7; D gene unclear. Sequencing was performed on peripheral blood, taken on day 0 of AZD1222 vaccination. This CDR3 is CASSHTGPCEF. The CDR3 DNA reads TGTGCCAGCAGCCATACCGGGCCGTGCGAGTTC.